This TCR beta chain is from a study of graft-versus-host responses after intestinal transplantation. Between the trimmed V and J ends, which lost 0 bases and 0 bases, there was a span of 3 bases. The CDR3 has 13 residues. The germline CDR1 and CDR2 sequences are SGHRS and YFSETQ. Note on this clone: As yet, its antigen is unknown.

Repertoires were generated with immunoSEQ multiplex PCR, while TCRdb's copy carries only in-frame clones and drops some. The sample records roughly 120,000 clones, 85% to 95% being singletons. The chain is built from TRBV5-1 and TRBJ1-1, with D unresolved. The receptor was isolated from a human donor who was the organ donor for an intestinal transplant. The material was unstimulated CD8+ T cells sorted from spleen or lymph node cells, obtained before transplant. The DNA for the CDR3 is TGCGCCAGCAGCTTGGAGCTGAACACTGAAGCTTTCTTT. It specifies CASSLELNTEAFF. Complete variable domain (other parts from reference TRBV5-1 and TRBJ1-1): KAGVTQTPRYLIKTRGQQVTLSCSPISGHRSVSWYQQTPGQGLQFLFEYFSETQRNKGNFPGRFSGRQFSNSRSEMNVSTLELGDSALYLCASSLELNTEAFFGQGTRLTVV.